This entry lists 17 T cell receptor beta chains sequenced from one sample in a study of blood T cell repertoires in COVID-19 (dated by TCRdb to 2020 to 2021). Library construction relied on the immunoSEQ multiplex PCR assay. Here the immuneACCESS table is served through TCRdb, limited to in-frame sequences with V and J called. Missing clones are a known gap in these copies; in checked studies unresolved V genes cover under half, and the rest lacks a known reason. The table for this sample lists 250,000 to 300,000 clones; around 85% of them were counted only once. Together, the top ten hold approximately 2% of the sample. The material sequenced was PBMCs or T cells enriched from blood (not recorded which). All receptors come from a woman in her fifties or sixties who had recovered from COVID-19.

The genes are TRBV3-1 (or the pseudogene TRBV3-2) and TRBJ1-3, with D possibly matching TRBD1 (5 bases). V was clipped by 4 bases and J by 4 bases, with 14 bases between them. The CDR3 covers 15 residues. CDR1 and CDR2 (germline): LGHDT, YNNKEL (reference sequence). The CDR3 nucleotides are TGTGCCAGCAGCCGGGGACGCGGGGCCGGAAACACCATATATTTT. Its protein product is CASSRGRGAGNTIYF.

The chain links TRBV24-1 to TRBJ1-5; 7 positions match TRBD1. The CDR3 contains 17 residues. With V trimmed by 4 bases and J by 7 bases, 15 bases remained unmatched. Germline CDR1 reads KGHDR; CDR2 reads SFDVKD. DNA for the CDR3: TGTGCCACCAGTGACCGCTCTAGACAGGGTACAAGGCAGCCCCAGCATTTT. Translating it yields CATSDRSRQGTRQPQHF.

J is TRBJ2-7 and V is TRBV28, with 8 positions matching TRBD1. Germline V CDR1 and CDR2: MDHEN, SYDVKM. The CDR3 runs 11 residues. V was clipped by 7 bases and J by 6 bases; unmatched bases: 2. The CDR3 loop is CASTDRGEQYF. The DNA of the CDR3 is TGTGCCAGCACCGACAGGGGCGAGCAGTACTTC.

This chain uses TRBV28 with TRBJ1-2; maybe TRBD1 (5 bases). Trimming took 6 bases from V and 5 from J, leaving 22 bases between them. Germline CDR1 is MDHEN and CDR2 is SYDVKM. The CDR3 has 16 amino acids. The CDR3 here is CASSPFQGSPLYGYTF. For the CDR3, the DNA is TGTGCCAGCAGCCCCTTCCAGGGCTCCCCTCTTTATGGCTACACCTTC.

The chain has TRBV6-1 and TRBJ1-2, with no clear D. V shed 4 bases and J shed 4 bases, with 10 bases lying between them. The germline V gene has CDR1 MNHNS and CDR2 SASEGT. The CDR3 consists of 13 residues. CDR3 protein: CASSGASGYGYTF. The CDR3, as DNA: TGTGCCAGCAGTGGAGCTTCGGGCTATGGCTACACCTTC.

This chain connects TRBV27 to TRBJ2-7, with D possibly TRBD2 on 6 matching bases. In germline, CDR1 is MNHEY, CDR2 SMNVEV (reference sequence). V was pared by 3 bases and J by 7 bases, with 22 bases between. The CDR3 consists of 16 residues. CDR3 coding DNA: TGTGCCAGCAGTTTGAAACCGGGACTGAGCGGGCGTGAGCAGTACTTC. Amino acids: CASSLKPGLSGREQYF.

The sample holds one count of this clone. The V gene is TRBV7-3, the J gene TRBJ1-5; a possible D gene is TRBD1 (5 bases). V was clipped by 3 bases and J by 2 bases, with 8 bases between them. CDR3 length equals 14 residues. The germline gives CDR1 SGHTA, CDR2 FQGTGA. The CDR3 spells CASSFDSGNQPQHF. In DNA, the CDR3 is TGTGCCAGCAGCTTTGACAGTGGCAATCAGCCCCAGCATTTT.

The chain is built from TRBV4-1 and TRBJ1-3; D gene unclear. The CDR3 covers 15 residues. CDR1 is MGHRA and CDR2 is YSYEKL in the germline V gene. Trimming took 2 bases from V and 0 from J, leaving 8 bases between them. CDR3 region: CASSQQQSSGNTIYF. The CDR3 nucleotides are TGCGCCAGCAGCCAACAACAAAGCTCTGGAAACACCATATATTTT.

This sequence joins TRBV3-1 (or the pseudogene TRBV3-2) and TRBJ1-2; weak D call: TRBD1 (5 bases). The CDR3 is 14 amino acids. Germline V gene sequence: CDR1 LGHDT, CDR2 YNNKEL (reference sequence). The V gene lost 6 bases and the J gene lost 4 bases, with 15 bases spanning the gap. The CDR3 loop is CASSPGPGGYGYTF. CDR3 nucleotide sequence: TGTGCCAGCAGTCCGGGACCGGGAGGCTATGGCTACACCTTC.

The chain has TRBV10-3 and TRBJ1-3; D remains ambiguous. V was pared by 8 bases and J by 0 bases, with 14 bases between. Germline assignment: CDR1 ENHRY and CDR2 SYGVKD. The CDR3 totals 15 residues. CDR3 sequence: CAISGLSSSGNTIYF. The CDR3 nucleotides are TGTGCCATCTCAGGACTCAGTAGCTCTGGAAACACCATATATTTT.

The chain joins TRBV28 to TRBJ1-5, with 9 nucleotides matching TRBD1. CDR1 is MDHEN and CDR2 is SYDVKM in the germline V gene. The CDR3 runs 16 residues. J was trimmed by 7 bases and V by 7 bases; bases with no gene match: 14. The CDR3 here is CASTPWGDRVGQPQHF. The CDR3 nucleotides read TGTGCCAGCACCCCTTGGGGGGACAGGGTAGGACAGCCCCAGCATTTT. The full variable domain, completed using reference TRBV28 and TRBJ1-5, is DVKVTQSSRYLVKRTGEKVFLECVQDMDHENMFWYRQDPGLGLRLIYFSYDVKMKEKGDIPEGYSVSREKKERFSLILESASTNQTSMYLCASTPWGDRVGQPQHFGDGTRLSIL.

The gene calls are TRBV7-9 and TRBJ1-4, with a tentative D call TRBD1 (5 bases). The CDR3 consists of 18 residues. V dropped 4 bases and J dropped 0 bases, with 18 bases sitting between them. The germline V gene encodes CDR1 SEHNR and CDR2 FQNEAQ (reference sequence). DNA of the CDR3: TGTGCCAGCAGCTCTAAACCGGGAGACAGCGCAACTAATGAAAAACTGTTTTTT. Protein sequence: CASSSKPGDSATNEKLFF.

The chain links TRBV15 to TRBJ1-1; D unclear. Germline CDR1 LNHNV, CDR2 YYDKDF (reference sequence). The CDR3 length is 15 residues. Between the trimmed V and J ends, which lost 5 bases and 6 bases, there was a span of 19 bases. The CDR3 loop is CATSFLSGIRAEAFF. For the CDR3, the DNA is TGTGCCACCAGCTTCCTCTCCGGGATCCGAGCTGAAGCTTTCTTT.

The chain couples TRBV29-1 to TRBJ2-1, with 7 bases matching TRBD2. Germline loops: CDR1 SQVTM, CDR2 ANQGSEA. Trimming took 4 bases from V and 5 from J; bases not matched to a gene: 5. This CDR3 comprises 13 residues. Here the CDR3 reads CSVAGLRHNEQFF. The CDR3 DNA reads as TGCAGCGTTGCGGGACTACGGCACAATGAGCAGTTCTTC.

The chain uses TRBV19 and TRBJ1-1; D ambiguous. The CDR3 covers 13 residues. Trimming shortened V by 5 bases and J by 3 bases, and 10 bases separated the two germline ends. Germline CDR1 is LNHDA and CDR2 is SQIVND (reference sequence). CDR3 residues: CASSEGRDTEAFF. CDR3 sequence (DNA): TGTGCCAGTAGTGAGGGTAGGGACACTGAAGCTTTCTTT.

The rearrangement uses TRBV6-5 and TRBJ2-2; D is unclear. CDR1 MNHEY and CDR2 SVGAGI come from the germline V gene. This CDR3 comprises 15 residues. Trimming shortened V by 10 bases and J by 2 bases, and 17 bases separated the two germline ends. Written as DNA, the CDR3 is TGTGCCACCCAAACTCCGCACCATAACACCGGGGAGCTGTTTTTT. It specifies CATQTPHHNTGELFF.

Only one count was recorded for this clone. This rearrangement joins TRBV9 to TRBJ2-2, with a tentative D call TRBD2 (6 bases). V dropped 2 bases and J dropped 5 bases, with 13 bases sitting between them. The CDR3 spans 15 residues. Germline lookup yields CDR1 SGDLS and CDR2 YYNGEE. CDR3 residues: CASSVRGSETGELFF. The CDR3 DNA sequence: TGTGCCAGCAGCGTCCGGGGGTCGGAGACCGGGGAGCTGTTTTTT.